This TCR beta chain was retrieved from a study of T cell repertoires in cytomegalovirus infection. Study details: TCR beta signatures that were public indicated CMV infection and matching HLA type.

Trimming pared 1 base from V and 3 bases from J, leaving 4 bases between. The CDR3 consists of 12 residues. The V gene's germline CDR1 is SNHLY and CDR2 FYNNEI. Whole-study findings and limits: Pooled public TCR beta family frequency picked out CMV carriers with the relevant HLA. HLA-C-restricted, CMV-specific TCR beta clonotypes were dominant ex vivo.

TCRdb processed the reads anew with MiXCR; each CDR3 protein has one entry. The profile shows a few hundred thousand distinct CDR3 sequences, 22% of them singletons. This clonotype was seen at least ten times. Its specificity is unknown. The gene calls are TRBV2 and TRBJ2-7; D is unclear. The sequenced sample consisted of CD8+ T cells from PBMCs. The sequence was collected from a human donor in good health (CMV status not recorded). Some clones in this sample may be carry-over from other donors' samples. The chain's CDR3 is CASSEVSYEQYF. The CDR3 DNA is TGTGCCAGCAGTGAAGTCAGCTACGAGCAGTACTTC.